Below are 31 T cell receptor beta chains sequenced from a single sample in a study of CD8 T cells in Susac syndrome. It was with random hexamers that roughly 0.45 to 1 ug RNA was reverse transcribed. TCRdb reprocessed the immunoSEQ multiplex PCR reads via MiXCR and lists one record per CDR3 protein. The sample has about 2,000 distinct CDR3 sequences; about 75% are singletons. Staining with CD27 and CD45RA was used to define memory subsets for TEMRA sorting. The specimen sequenced was CD8+ TEMRA cells from PBMCs. Subset here: FACS-sorted terminally differentiated effector memory CD8+ T cells re-expressing CD45RA (CD8+ TEMRA). The receptors stem from a human donor with Susac syndrome.

The chain has TRBV7-3 and TRBJ2-5; D might be TRBD1 (5 bases). Germline assignment: CDR1 SGHTA and CDR2 FQGTGA. The CDR3 totals 16 residues. V was shortened by 3 bases and J by 2 bases, with 16 bases between the two germline ends. DNA of the CDR3: TGTGCCAGCAGCTTTTTCAGTGTAGGGGAACAAGAGACCCAGTACTTC. Its translation is CASSFFSVGEQETQYF.

The chain links TRBV18 to TRBJ2-1; 7 bases agree with TRBD1. J gave up 7 bases and V 2 bases, and 11 bases lay outside the gene matches. Germline V CDR1 and CDR2: KGHSH, LQKENI. The CDR3 consists of 16 residues. CDR3 sequence reads: CASSPEVQGVYNEQFF. The CDR3 region has the DNA TGTGCCAGCTCACCAGAGGTCCAGGGGGTGTATAATGAGCAGTTCTTC.

There are a few counts of this clonotype. This chain connects TRBV6-2 or TRBV6-3 to TRBJ2-2; weak D call: TRBD1 (6 bases). CDR1 is MNHEY and CDR2 is SVGEGT in the germline V gene. With 6 bases removed from V and 6 bases from J, the gap between germline ends came to 11 bases. This CDR3 region has 13 residues. The CDR3 sequence: CASRWGLAGELFF. DNA of the CDR3: TGTGCCAGCAGGTGGGGGCTAGCCGGGGAGCTGTTTTTT.

The V call is TRBV7-6, the J call TRBJ1-1, with 9 bases matching TRBD1. Losses at the gene ends were 5 bases for V and 0 bases for J; bases not matched to a gene: 7. The CDR3 is made up of 16 amino acids. CDR1 and CDR2 (germline): SGHVS, FNYEAQ. The DNA of the CDR3 is TGTGCCAGCAGCCTACCCGGGACAGGGATGAACACTGAAGCTTTCTTT. This codes for CASSLPGTGMNTEAFF.

The rearrangement links TRBV7-9 to TRBJ2-7; 9 bases agree with TRBD2. Per germline, CDR1 SEHNR and CDR2 FQNEAQ (reference sequence). The ends lost 5 bases at V and 5 bases at J; junction bases unmatched: 13. The CDR3 runs to 16 residues. In DNA form, the CDR3 reads TGTGCCAGCAGCGATTACCTTGAGCGGGGGGATAACGAGCAGTACTTC. Encoded protein: CASSDYLERGDNEQYF. The full variable domain, in which reference TRBV7-9 and TRBJ2-7 provide the parts outside the CDR3, is DTGVSQNPRHKITKRGQNVTFRCDPISEHNRLYWYRQTLGQGPEFLTYFQNEAQLEKSRLLSDRFSAERPKGSFSTLEIQRTEQGDSAMYLCASSDYLERGDNEQYFGPGTRLTVT.

This clonotype was recorded once. The chain is built from TRBV27 and TRBJ1-4; D unresolved. Per germline, CDR1 MNHEY and CDR2 SMNVEV (reference sequence). This CDR3 is built from 14 residues. Trimming cost V 7 bases and J 4 bases, with 13 bases left between them. The CDR3 DNA sequence: TGTGCCAGCAAACGATACCCGTTTAATGAAAAACTGTTTTTT. Its translation is CASKRYPFNEKLFF.

This clonotype is a singleton in its sample. This CDR3 is CASSPLRSPYEQYF. CDR3 in DNA: TGTGCCAGCAGCCCTCTCCGCTCGCCCTACGAGCAGTACTTC. This chain joins TRBV11-1 and TRBJ2-7; D not resolved. Germline V gene lookup returns CDR1 SGHAT and CDR2 FQDESV (reference sequence). V was cut by 5 bases and J by 2 bases, with 13 bases left in between. This CDR3 region has 14 residues.

This chain joins TRBV4-3 and TRBJ1-2; D may be TRBD1 (6 bases). Between the trimmed V and J ends, which lost 0 bases and 1 base, there was a span of 15 bases. The length of the CDR3 is 17 residues. The germline gives CDR1 LGHNA, CDR2 YSLEER. This CDR3 is CASSQDIRGAVNYGYTF. The CDR3 DNA sequence: TGCGCCAGCAGCCAAGATATCCGGGGGGCGGTTAACTATGGCTACACCTTC.

This clonotype was seen only once. This rearrangement joins TRBV25-1 to TRBJ2-6; D perhaps matches TRBD1 (5 bases). Trimming shortened V by 5 bases and J by 5 bases, and 22 bases separated the two germline ends. The CDR3 extends over 18 amino acids. Germline lookup yields CDR1 MGHDK and CDR2 SYGVNS. The CDR3 DNA sequence: TGTGCCAGCAGTAAGTGGAAAGAAGGACAAAGTCGGGCCAACGTCCTGACTTTC. It encodes CASSKWKEGQSRANVLTF.

A word on this clonotype: Its ends do not fully match the called genes, so a read error is possible. The V and J genes are TRBV6-6 and TRBJ2-4; the match to TRBD2 covers 7 bases. Germline CDR1 and CDR2: MNHNY and SVGAGI (reference sequence). The CDR3 contains 14 residues. For the CDR3, the DNA is TGTGCCTGCAGGTTCACCGCCGGGGGGAACATTCAGTACTTC. Translated, it gives CACRFTAGGNIQYF.

There are a few counts of this clonotype. The chain recombines TRBV29-1 with TRBJ1-2; 9 bases map to TRBD1. From germline, CDR1 is SQVTM and CDR2 ANQGSEA. CDR3 length: 14 amino acids. Germline trimming cut 3 bases from V and 4 bases from J; bases unmatched to any gene: 6. Here the CDR3 DNA reads TGCAGCGTTGATAGGGGACAGGGACGCTATGGCTACACCTTC. Its protein product is CSVDRGQGRYGYTF.

V and J are TRBV9 and TRBJ1-6; D gene uncertain. Germline-derived CDR1 and CDR2 are SGDLS and YYNGEE. V shed 0 bases and J shed 10 bases, with 5 bases lying between them. The CDR3 runs 12 residues. CDR3 in amino acids: CASSVGNSPLHF. For the CDR3, the DNA is TGTGCCAGCAGCGTAGGAAACTCACCCCTCCACTTT.

This clonotype was found a few times. The V call is TRBV6-1, the J call TRBJ1-2; TRBD1 agrees at 8 bases. The CDR3 has 14 amino acids. Germline values: CDR1 MNHNS, CDR2 SASEGT. V shed 6 bases and J 1 base; nucleotides not matched to a gene: 4. The CDR3 bases are TGTGCCAGCAGCCCCGGACAGGGTAACTATGGCTACACCTTC. Translating it yields CASSPGQGNYGYTF.

To note about this clonotype: The CDR3 does not close with the conserved phenylalanine or tryptophan, likely indicating a read error. The chain carries TRBV19 and TRBJ2-2; D possibly matches TRBD1 or TRBD2 (5 bases each). Germline CDR1 LNHDA, CDR2 SQIVND (reference sequence). Trimming removed 4 bases at V and 4 bases at J, with 13 bases between. The CDR3 has 15 amino acids. In DNA, the CDR3 is TGTGCCAGTAGTAAGCGGACATTCGGCACCGGGGAGCTGTTTATT. Translating gives CASSKRTFGTGELFI.

The chain is built from TRBV4-3 and TRBJ2-1; TRBD1 agrees at 10 bases. CDR3 size: 15 residues. Germline CDR1 is LGHNA and CDR2 is YSLEER. With V trimmed by 3 bases and J by 6 bases, 5 bases remained unmatched. The CDR3 nucleotides read TGCGCCAGCAGCCAGGGACAGGGGTGGTCCAATGAGCAGTTCTTC. It specifies CASSQGQGWSNEQFF.

V usage is TRBV30 and J usage is TRBJ2-5; perhaps TRBD2 as D (6 bases). Trimming pared 7 bases from V and 1 base from J, leaving 10 bases between. The CDR3 runs 12 residues. CDR1 and CDR2 from the germline V gene are GTSNPN and SVGIG (reference sequence). The CDR3 DNA reads as TGTGCCTACGAGGGACTCCAAGAGACCCAGTACTTC. Amino acids: CAYEGLQETQYF.

The chain couples TRBV27 to TRBJ2-3, with D maybe TRBD1 (5 bases). The CDR3 is 16 amino acids. Germline CDR1 is MNHEY and CDR2 is SMNVEV (reference sequence). Trimming shortened V by 2 bases and J by 1 base, and 13 bases separated the two germline ends. This chain's CDR3 is CASSLIRGRGTDTQYF. CDR3 nucleotides: TGTGCCAGCAGTTTAATTAGGGGCCGCGGCACAGATACGCAGTATTTT.

The rearrangement uses TRBV30 and TRBJ1-3, with D hard to call. The CDR3 runs to 17 residues. Trimming left V 0 bases short and J 0 bases short, with 15 bases between. The germline V gene encodes CDR1 GTSNPN and CDR2 SVGIG (reference sequence). CDR3 residues: CAWSVGSADFSGNTIYF. CDR3 coding DNA: TGTGCCTGGAGTGTAGGGTCAGCCGACTTCTCTGGAAACACCATATATTTT.

Details on this clonotype: A much larger clone lies one base from this, so it may be a read error. The rearrangement uses TRBV5-6 and TRBJ2-2; D unresolved. The CDR3 runs to 16 residues. V lost 2 bases, J lost 8 bases, and 19 bases lay in between. CDR1 and CDR2 (germline): SGHDT, YYEEEE. The CDR3 DNA is TGTGCCAGCAGCTTTGTTCAGCTCAAAAAGCTAGGGGAGCTGTTTTTT. Its translation is CASSFVQLKKLGELFF.

This clonotype has a handful of counts. The V gene is TRBV6-1, the J gene TRBJ1-6; no reliable D call. CDR3 length equals 16 residues. V was trimmed by 5 bases and J by 3 bases, leaving 14 bases between them. From germline, CDR1 is MNHNS and CDR2 SASEGT. The chain's CDR3 is CASSHGVGFYNSPLHF. DNA of the CDR3: TGTGCCAGCAGTCATGGGGTTGGATTCTATAATTCACCCCTCCACTTT.

The V call is TRBV28, the J call TRBJ2-7; 9 nucleotides align to TRBD2. Germline lookup yields CDR1 MDHEN and CDR2 SYDVKM. The CDR3 extends over 18 amino acids. J lost 3 bases, V lost 2 bases, and 14 bases had no gene match. The CDR3 region is CASSLELLAGDPNYEQYF. The CDR3, as DNA: TGTGCCAGCAGTTTAGAGTTATTAGCGGGGGATCCGAACTACGAGCAGTACTTC.

The chain links TRBV28 to TRBJ2-6, with D unclear. CDR3 length equals 16 residues. Germline values: CDR1 MDHEN, CDR2 SYDVKM. Trimming took 6 bases from V and 5 from J, leaving 17 bases between them. The CDR3 region has the DNA TGTGCCAGCAGCCACCAGACGGCCTTCTGGGCCAACGTCCTGACTTTC. Translation gives CASSHQTAFWANVLTF.

This clonotype occurred once. The V call is TRBV5-6, the J call TRBJ1-5; D is uncertain. Germline CDR1 is SGHDT and CDR2 is YYEEEE. V lost 2 bases and J lost 7, with 16 bases in between. There are 15 residues in the CDR3. The CDR3 spells CASSFGSGDGQPQHF. CDR3 nucleotides: TGTGCCAGCAGCTTTGGTTCTGGCGACGGGCAGCCCCAGCATTTT.

The chain has TRBV9 and TRBJ2-1; 7 bases agree with TRBD1. V gave up 0 bases and J gave up 3 bases; unmatched junction bases: 9. Germline V gene sequence: CDR1 SGDLS, CDR2 YYNGEE. CDR3 length equals 17 residues. The CDR3 DNA is TGTGCCAGCAGCGTAGTAGGGGGCCCTACATACTACAATGAGCAGTTCTTC. It encodes CASSVVGGPTYYNEQFF.

V usage is TRBV9 and J usage is TRBJ1-2, with 7 positions matching TRBD1. The V gene's germline CDR1 is SGDLS and CDR2 YYNGEE. The CDR3 has 17 amino acids. V dropped 2 bases and J dropped 7; count of bases not matched to a gene: 17. The CDR3 loop reads CASSVAPEQGVVAGYTF. For the CDR3, the DNA is TGTGCCAGCAGCGTGGCCCCAGAGCAGGGGGTTGTTGCTGGCTACACCTTC.

To note about this clonotype: At one end, the junction sequence differs from germline, possibly due to a read error. The chain couples TRBV20-1 to TRBJ2-1; the match to TRBD2 covers 7 bases. CDR3 length: 15 amino acids. CDR1 and CDR2 (germline): DFQATT, SNEGSKA (reference sequence). The CDR3 region is CCARVWRSSGTEQFF. DNA for the CDR3: TGCTGTGCTAGAGTCTGGAGGTCTAGCGGCACTGAGCAGTTCTTC.

The V call is TRBV4-1, the J call TRBJ2-3, with 7 bases that match TRBD2. The CDR3 is 17 residues long. The germline CDR1 and CDR2 sequences are MGHRA and YSYEKL. With V trimmed by 4 bases and J by 0 bases, 10 bases remained unmatched. In nucleotides, the CDR3 is TGCGCCAGCAGCCCCTCCGGGGGGACCCCTAGCACAGATACGCAGTATTTT. Translated: CASSPSGGTPSTDTQYF.

The chain uses TRBV7-3 and TRBJ2-2, with D possibly TRBD1 on 5 matching bases. CDR1 SGHTA and CDR2 FQGTGA come from the germline V gene. V lost 1 base, J lost 5 bases, and 14 bases lay in between. The CDR3 sequence is 16 residues long. The CDR3 nucleotides read TGTGCCAGCAGCTTAAGGGCAGGGTCTGGGACCGGGGAGCTGTTTTTT. Translated, it gives CASSLRAGSGTGELFF.

The chain uses TRBV6-5 and TRBJ1-1, with 10 nucleotides matching TRBD1. V lost 2 bases, J lost 3 bases, and 9 bases stayed unmatched. The CDR3 spans 17 residues. The V gene's germline CDR1 is MNHEY and CDR2 SVGAGI. CDR3 nucleotides: TGTGCCAGCAGTTACCCCAGGGACAGGGGTACGGACACTGAAGCTTTCTTT. This codes for CASSYPRDRGTDTEAFF.

The rearrangement joins TRBV27 to TRBJ2-7, with D perhaps TRBD1 or TRBD2 (5 bases each). Germline V gene lookup returns CDR1 MNHEY and CDR2 SMNVEV (reference sequence). V was cut by 5 bases and J by 2 bases, with 19 bases left in between. The CDR3 is 16 residues long. The CDR3 DNA reads TGTGCCAGCAGTCCGCTATCCGGGACGGAGACCTACGAGCAGTACTTC. It specifies CASSPLSGTETYEQYF.

This CDR3 reads CASSQNGEGQVNSPLHF. CDR3 DNA: TGCGCCAGCAGCCAAAATGGGGAGGGACAGGTAAATTCACCCCTCCACTTT. V and J are TRBV4-1 and TRBJ1-6; 8 positions match TRBD1. CDR1 is MGHRA and CDR2 is YSYEKL in the germline V gene. CDR3 size: 17 residues. V shed 2 bases, J shed 7 bases, and the junction held 10 bases outside the gene matches.